The sequence of this T cell receptor beta chain was determined in a study of cytomegalovirus exposure and HLA in healthy donors. Regarding the study as a whole: Trimming of TCR beta V- and J-genes showed a link, identified in a later analysis, to a missense DCLRE1C variant. Immune exposure information available was restricted to CMV serostatus. Diagnosis of cytomegalovirus status made by the classifier reportedly showed high specificity and sensitivity. Reportedly, TCR beta sequences accurately predicted HLA-A and HLA-B alleles in most subjects.

Vbeta (60) and Jbeta (13) primers were used in the PCR. Profiled with immunoSEQ multiplex PCR; TCRdb holds only in-frame clones, not every one. Of 210,000 or so clones in the sample, about 85% were seen once. Germline CDR1 LNHNV, CDR2 YYDKDF (reference sequence). The CDR3 is made up of 15 amino acids. The ends were cut back, 0 bases at V and 0 bases at J, with 3 bases in the middle. This clone has just a few counts. Antigen specificity is unknown. This chain connects TRBV15 to TRBJ2-6; D remains unclear. Sample: PBMCs. The source is a woman between 45 and 60 years old in good health and CMV-seropositive. The CDR3 region is CATSRDNSGANVLTF. The CDR3 region has the DNA TGTGCCACCAGCAGAGACAACTCTGGGGCCAACGTCCTGACTTTC. The full variable domain, in which reference TRBV15 and TRBJ2-6 provide the parts outside the CDR3, is DAMVIQNPRYQVTQFGKPVTLSCSQTLNHNVMYWYQQKSSQAPKLLFHYYDKDFNNEADTPDNFQSRRPNTSFCFLDIRSPGLGDTAMYLCATSRDNSGANVLTFGAGSRLTVL.